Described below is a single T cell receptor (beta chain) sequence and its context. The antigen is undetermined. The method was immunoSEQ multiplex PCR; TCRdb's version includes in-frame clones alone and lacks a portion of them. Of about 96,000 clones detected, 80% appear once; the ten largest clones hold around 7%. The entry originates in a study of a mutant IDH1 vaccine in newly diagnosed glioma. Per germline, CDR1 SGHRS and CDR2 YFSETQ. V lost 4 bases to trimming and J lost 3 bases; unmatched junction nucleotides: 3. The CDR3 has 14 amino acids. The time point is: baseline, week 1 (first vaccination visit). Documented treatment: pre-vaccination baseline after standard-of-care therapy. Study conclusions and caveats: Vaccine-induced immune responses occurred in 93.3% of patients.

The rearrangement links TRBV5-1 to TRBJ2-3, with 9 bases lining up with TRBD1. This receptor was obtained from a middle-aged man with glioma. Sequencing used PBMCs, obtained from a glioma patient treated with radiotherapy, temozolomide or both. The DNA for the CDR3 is TGCGCCAGCAGCCCGGGACAGGGAACAGATACGCAGTATTTT. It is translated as CASSPGQGTDTQYF.